This TCR beta chain was recovered during a study of a mutant IDH1 vaccine in newly diagnosed glioma. Study context: A roughly 62% male, around 40% female split and a mean age of roughly 37 years characterized treated patients.

Time point specified: week 5, during vaccination. The vaccine gave 300 ug of a 20-mer mutant IDH1 peptide subcutaneously per dose. Trimming removed 7 bases from V and 9 bases from J, with 22 bases in between. The germline CDR1 and CDR2 sequences are MGHRA and YSYEKL. The CDR3 totals 15 residues. General study findings and limits: Immune responses induced by vaccination arose in roughly 95% of the patients. Whatever changes occurred in top peripheral T cell clonotypes seemed unrelated to pseudoprogression.

A word on this clone: What it recognizes is unknown.

This table comes from immunoSEQ multiplex PCR, and its TCRdb copy is limited to in-frame clones, with some not included. The sample lists around 50,000 clones, about nine tenths occurring once. The chain joins TRBV4-1 to TRBJ2-1; weak D call: TRBD2 (5 bases). The receptor was isolated from a woman in her thirties or forties with glioma. The starting material was PBMCs, obtained from a glioma patient whose treatment included an IDH1 peptide vaccine. DNA of the CDR3: TGCGCCAGCACTCGAGCGGTGACGGTTGGAGGTGAGCAGTTCTTC. As protein: CASTRAVTVGGEQFF.